Described below is a single T cell receptor (beta chain) sequence and its context. The antigen is not known. This entry is derived from a study of cytomegalovirus exposure and HLA in healthy donors. Study conclusions and caveats: Researchers reported that a few CMV-associated chains were confirmed in vitro as CMV antigen-specific. When analyzed later, a missense DCLRE1C variant was found to be linked to TCR beta V- and J-gene trimming. In an earlier analysis, most TCR beta V segments were productive about 87% or about 30% of the time.

With 60 Vbeta and 13 Jbeta primers, the PCR was carried out. In the source study's methods: In a later analysis, the count reached some 88 million unique TCR beta chains, with 8.5 million to 14 million shared. The data were produced by immunoSEQ multiplex PCR, yet TCRdb's version contains in-frame clones alone and is incomplete. V and J calls and clone size come straight from that table; D and trimming were deduced from the DNA. The repertoire has roughly 200,000 clones, roughly 72% of them found once; the top ten carry 1.9%. The CDR3 length is 15 residues. With 4 bases removed from V and 0 bases from J, the gap between germline ends came to 13 bases. The germline gives CDR1 SGHRS, CDR2 YFSETQ.

The sequence was obtained from a man younger than 40 in good health and CMV-seronegative. The gene calls are TRBV5-1 and TRBJ1-1; D possibly corresponds to TRBD1 (6 bases). The specimen was PBMCs. The CDR3 loop is CASSLKDSMNTEAFF. The CDR3 bases are TGCGCCAGCAGCCTCAAGGACAGCATGAACACTGAAGCTTTCTTT.